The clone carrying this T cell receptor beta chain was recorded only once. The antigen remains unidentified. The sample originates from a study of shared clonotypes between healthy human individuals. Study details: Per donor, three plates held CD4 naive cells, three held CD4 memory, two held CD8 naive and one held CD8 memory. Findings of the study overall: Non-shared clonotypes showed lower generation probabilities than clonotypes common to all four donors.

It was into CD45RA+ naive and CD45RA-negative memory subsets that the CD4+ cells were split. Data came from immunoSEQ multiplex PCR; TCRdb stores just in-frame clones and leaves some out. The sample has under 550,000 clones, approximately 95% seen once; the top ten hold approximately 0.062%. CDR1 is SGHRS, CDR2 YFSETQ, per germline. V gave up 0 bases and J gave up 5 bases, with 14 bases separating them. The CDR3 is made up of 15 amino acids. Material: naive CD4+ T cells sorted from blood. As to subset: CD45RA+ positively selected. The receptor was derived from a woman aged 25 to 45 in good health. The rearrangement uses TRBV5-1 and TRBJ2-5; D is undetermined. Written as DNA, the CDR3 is TGCGCCAGCAGCTTGGGTGCGGTAAAATCCGAGACCCAGTACTTC. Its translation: CASSLGAVKSETQYF.